The entry below gives a single TCR beta chain sequence along with its context. What it binds is unknown. This sample was taken from a study of CXCR3-negative and CXCR3-positive naive CD8 T cells. It was by 5' RACE with UMI labels that the TRB cDNA libraries were prepared. From its re-call of the 5' RACE reads, TCRdb lists each CDR3 protein once, without DNA. In total, the table holds under 150,000 distinct CDR3 sequences. Per the germline V gene, CDR1 is SGHDN and CDR2 is FVKESK. This CDR3 has 15 amino acids. Study-wide results and limits: Comparison of naive cells showed more hydrophobic TRB CDR3s in CXCR3-positive than in CXCR3-negative naive cells. Sequencing showed both naive subsets with comparably high diversity, and memory CD8+ cells much lower.

Researchers sorted about 320,000 cells of each CD8+ T cell subset in triplicate. The sequence came from a human donor in good health. Some clones in this sample may be carry-over from other donors' samples. The rearrangement joins TRBV14 to TRBJ2-1; there is no DNA to check the TCRdb D call of TRBD2. The sample taken for sequencing was naive CXCR3+ CD8+ T cells from blood. As for subset: CD45RO-CCR7+CD27+CD95- naive CD8+ T cells expressing CXCR3 (TNR3+). The CDR3 loop reads CASSPWSSGANEQFF.